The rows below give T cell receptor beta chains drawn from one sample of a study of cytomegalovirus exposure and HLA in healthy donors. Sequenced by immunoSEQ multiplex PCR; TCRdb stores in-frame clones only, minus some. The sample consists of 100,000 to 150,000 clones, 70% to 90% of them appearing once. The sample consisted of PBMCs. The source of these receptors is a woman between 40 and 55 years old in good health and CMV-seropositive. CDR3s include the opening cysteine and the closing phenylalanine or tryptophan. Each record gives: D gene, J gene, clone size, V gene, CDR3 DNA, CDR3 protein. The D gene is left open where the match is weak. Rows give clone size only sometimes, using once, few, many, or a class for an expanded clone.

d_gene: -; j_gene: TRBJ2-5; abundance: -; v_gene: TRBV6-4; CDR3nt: TGTGCCAGCAGTGAACGGGAGACCCAGTACTTC; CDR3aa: CASSERETQYF
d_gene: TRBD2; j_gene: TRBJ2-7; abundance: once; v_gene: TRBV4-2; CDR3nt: TGTGCCAGCAGCCAAGATCTCAGCGGGAGGGACTACGAGCAGTACTTC; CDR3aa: CASSQDLSGRDYEQYF
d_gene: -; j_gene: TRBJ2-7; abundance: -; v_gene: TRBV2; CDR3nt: TGTGCCAGCAGCTCCATCTACGAGCAGTACTTC; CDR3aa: CASSSIYEQYF
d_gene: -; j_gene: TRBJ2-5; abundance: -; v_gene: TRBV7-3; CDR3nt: TGTGCCAGCAGCCCTATAGGGGGTCCAGAACAAGAGACCCAGTACTTC; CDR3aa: CASSPIGGPEQETQYF
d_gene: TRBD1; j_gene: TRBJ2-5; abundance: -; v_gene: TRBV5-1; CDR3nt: TGCGCCAGCAGCCATGGGACAGCCCAAGAGACCCAGTACTTC; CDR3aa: CASSHGTAQETQYF
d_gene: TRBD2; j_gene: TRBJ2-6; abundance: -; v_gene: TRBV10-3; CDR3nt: TGTGCCCACGCCCCCGGGGGGGTAGCCAACGTCCTGACTTTC; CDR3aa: CAHAPGGVANVLTF
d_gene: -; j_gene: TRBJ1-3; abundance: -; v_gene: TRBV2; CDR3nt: TGTGCCAGCAGATCACCGGGGTCCGGAAACACCATATATTTT; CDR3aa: CASRSPGSGNTIYF
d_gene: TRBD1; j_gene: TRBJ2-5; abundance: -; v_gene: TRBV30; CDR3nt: TGTGCCTGGAGTCCAGGGGGCGGCCCTCAAGAGACCCAGTACTTC; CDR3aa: CAWSPGGGPQETQYF
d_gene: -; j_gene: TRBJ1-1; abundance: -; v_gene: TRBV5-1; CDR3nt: TGCGCCAGCAGGTCTCCTTCTCACACTGAAGCTTTCTTT; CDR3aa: CASRSPSHTEAFF
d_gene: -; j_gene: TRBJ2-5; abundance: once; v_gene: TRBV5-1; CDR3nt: TGCGCCAGCAGAACTGCAGGGGCCCAGGAGACCCAGTACTTC; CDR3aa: CASRTAGAQETQYF
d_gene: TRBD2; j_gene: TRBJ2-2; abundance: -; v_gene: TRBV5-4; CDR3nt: TGTGCCAGCAGCCCCGGGGCTAGCGGGATAACCGGGGAGCTGTTTTTT; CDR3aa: CASSPGASGITGELFF
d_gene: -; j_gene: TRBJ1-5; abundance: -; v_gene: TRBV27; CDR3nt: TGTGCCAGCAGTTCTCCCGGGACAAACAATCAGCCCCAGCATTTT; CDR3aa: CASSSPGTNNQPQHF
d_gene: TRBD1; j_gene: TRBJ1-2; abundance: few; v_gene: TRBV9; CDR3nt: TGTGCCAGCAGCGCCTTGATACACCGGGACAGGGAGGGCTATGGCTACACCTTC; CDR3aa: CASSALIHRDREGYGYTF
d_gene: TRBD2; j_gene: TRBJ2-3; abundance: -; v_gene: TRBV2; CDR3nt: TGTGCCAGCAGTATCGGGCGGGGGAACACAGATACGCAGTATTTT; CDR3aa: CASSIGRGNTDTQYF
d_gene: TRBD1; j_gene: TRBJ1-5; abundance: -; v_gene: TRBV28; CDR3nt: TGTGCCAGCGTAACTAGACAGGGCCAAAATCAGCCCCAGCATTTT; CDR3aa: CASVTRQGQNQPQHF
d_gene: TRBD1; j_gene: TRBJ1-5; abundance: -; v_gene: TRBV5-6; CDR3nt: TGTGCCAGCAGCTTCGGACAGGGCAGTCAGCCCCAGCATTTT; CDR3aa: CASSFGQGSQPQHF
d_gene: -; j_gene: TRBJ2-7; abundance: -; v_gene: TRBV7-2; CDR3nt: TGTGCCAGCGGGGGCTTGGGCTCCTACGAGCAGTACTTC; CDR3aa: CASGGLGSYEQYF
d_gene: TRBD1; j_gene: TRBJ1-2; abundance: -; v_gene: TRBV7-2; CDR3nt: TGTGCCAGCAGCTTTCTTGGGACAGGTCTCTATGGCTACACCTTC; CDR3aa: CASSFLGTGLYGYTF
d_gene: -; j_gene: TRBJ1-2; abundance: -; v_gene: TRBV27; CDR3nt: TGTGCCAGCAGTTCTACAGGTTTGGGGGGCTACACCTTC; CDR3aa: CASSSTGLGGYTF
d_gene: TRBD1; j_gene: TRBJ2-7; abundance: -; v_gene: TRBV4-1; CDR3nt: TGCGCCAGCAGCCAAGCCGGGACAGGCTTCTACGAGCAGTACTTC; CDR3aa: CASSQAGTGFYEQYF
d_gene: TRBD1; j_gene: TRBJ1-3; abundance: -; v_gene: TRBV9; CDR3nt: TGTGCCAGCAGCGTAGCGGAGGGACAGGGGTTCACTGGAAACACCATATATTTT; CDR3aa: CASSVAEGQGFTGNTIYF
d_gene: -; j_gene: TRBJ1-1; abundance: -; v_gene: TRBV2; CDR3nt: TGTGCCAGCAGCCTTACAGGGAGAGCTGAAGCTTTCTTT; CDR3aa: CASSLTGRAEAFF
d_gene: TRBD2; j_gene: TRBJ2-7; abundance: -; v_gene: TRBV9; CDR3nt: TGTGCCAGCAGCGTGGGACTAGCGGGAGAAACCGAGCAGTACTTC; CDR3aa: CASSVGLAGETEQYF
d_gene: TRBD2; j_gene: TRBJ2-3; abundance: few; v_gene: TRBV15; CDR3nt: TGTGCCACCAGCAGCTTAGCGGGAGGCGCAGATACGCAGTATTTT; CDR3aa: CATSSLAGGADTQYF
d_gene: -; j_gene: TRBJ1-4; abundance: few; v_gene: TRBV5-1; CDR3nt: TGCGCCAGCAGCCAAGACACGGGGAGTGAAAAACTGTTTTTT; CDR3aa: CASSQDTGSEKLFF
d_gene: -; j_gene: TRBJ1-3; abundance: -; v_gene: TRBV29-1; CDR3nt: TGCAGCGTCCGACAGAATATGGACACCATATATTTT; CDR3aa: CSVRQNMDTIYF
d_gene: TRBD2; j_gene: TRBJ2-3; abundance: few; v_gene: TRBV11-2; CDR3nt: TGTGCCAGCAGCTTAGTATTGTTAGGGAGGGCCGGGTCAGATACGCAGTATTTT; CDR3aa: CASSLVLLGRAGSDTQYF
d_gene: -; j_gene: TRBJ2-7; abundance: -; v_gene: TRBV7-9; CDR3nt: TGTTCCAGCAGCTTAGCTACATACGAGCAGTACTTC; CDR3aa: CSSSLATYEQYF
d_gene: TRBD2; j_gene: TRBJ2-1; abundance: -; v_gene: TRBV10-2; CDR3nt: TGCGCCAGCAGTGAGACTAGCGGGGTTTTGAGCTCCTACAATGAGCAGTTCTTC; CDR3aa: CASSETSGVLSSYNEQFF
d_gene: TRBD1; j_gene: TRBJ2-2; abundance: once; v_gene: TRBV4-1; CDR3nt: TGCGCCAGCAGCCACGCTCTGGTAGGGGGCAACGGGGAGCTGTTTTTT; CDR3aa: CASSHALVGGNGELFF
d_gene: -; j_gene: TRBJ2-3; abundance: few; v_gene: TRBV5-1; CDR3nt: TGCGCCAGCAGCTTGGACAGCTCTAGCACAGATACGCAGTATTTT; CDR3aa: CASSLDSSSTDTQYF
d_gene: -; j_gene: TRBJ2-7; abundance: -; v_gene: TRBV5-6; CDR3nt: TGTGCCAGCAGTCCACCTGACACCACGTACGAGCAGTACTTC; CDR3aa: CASSPPDTTYEQYF
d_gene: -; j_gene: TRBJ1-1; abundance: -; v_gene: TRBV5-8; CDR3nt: TGTGCCAGCAGCTTAAGGGGGAGCGCTGAAGCTTTCTTT; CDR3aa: CASSLRGSAEAFF
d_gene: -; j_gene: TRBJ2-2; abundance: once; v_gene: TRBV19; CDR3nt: TGTGCCAGTACCACCACAGGTCTCTCCGGGGAGCTGTTTTTT; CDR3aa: CASTTTGLSGELFF
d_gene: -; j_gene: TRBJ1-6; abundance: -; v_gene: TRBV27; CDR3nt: TGTGCCAGCAGGGAAACAGGGTTGGGGAACTCACCCCTCCACTTT; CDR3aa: CASRETGLGNSPLHF
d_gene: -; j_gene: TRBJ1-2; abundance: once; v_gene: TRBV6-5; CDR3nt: TGTGCCAGCAGTTCGGGAAAATATGGCTACACCTTC; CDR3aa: CASSSGKYGYTF
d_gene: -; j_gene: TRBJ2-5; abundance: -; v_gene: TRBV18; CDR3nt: TGTGCCAGCTCACCCTCGACAGTCGTTAAAGAGACCCAGTACTTC; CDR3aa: CASSPSTVVKETQYF
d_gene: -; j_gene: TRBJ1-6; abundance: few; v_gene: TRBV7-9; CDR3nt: TGTGCCAGCAGCTTACAGGGTTCACCCCTCCACTTT; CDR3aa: CASSLQGSPLHF
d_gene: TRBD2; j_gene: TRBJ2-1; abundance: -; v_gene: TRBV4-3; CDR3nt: TGCGCCAGCAGCCAAGACCCGGGAGGGCCTTCCTACAATGAGCAGTTCTTC; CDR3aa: CASSQDPGGPSYNEQFF
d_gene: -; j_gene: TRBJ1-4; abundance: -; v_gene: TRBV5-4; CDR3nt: TGTGCCAGCAGCTTGGCAGGGGAGGGTAATGAAAAACTGTTTTTT; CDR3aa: CASSLAGEGNEKLFF
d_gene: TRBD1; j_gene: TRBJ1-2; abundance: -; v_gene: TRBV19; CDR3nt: TGTGCCAGTAGTATAGCCGGACAGGGAGGCTATGGCTACACCTTC; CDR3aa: CASSIAGQGGYGYTF
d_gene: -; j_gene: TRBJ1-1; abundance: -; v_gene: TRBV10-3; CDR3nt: TGTGCCATCTCTGAGTTGGGCAGGCCGAACACTGAAGCTTTCTTT; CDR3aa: CAISELGRPNTEAFF
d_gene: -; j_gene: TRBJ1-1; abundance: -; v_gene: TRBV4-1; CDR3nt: TGCGCCAGTTCATTAACCGAGACAGCTAAGAATGAAGCTTTCTTT; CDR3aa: CASSLTETAKNEAFF
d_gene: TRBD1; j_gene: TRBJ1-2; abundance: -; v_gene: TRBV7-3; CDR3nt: TGTGCCAGCAGCCAGACAGGGGGCGATGGCTACACCTTC; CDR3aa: CASSQTGGDGYTF
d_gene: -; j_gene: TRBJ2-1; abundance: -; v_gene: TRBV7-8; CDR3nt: TGTGCCAGCAGCAAGGGACTCTTCTCCTACAATGAGCAGTTCTTC; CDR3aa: CASSKGLFSYNEQFF
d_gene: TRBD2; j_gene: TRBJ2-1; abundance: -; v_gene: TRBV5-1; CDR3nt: TGCGCCAGCAGCGTACCGGGGGGGGTCAATGAGCAGTTCTTC; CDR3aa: CASSVPGGVNEQFF
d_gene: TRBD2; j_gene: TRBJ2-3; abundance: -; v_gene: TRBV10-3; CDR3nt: TGTGCCATCCTCAAGGAGGGGACTAGCGGGAGCACAGATACGCAGTATTTT; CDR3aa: CAILKEGTSGSTDTQYF
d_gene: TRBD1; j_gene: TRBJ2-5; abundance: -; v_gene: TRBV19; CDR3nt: TGTGCCAGTAGTATAGATCGGGACAGCCAAGAGACCCAGTACTTC; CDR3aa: CASSIDRDSQETQYF
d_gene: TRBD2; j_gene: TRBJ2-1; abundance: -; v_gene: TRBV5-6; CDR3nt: TGTGCCAGCACCCTGACTAGCGGGAGAGGTGAGCAGTTCTTC; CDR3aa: CASTLTSGRGEQFF
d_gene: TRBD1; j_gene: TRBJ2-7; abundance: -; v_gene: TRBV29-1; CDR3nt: TGCAGCGCAGTGGACAGGGGGCGCTCCTACGAGCAGTACTTC; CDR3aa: CSAVDRGRSYEQYF
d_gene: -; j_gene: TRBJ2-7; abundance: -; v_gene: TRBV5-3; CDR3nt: TGTGCCAGAAGCTTGGCTGGTAGCCGGTCCTACGAGCAGTACTTC; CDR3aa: CARSLAGSRSYEQYF
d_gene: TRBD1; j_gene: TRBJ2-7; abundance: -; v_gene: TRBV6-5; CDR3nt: TGTGCCAGCAGTGTCCGACAGGGGGAGCAGTACTTC; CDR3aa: CASSVRQGEQYF